The 10 T cell receptor beta chains in this list originate from one sample, sequenced in a study of blood T cell repertoires in COVID-19. Profiled with immunoSEQ multiplex PCR; TCRdb holds only in-frame clones, not every one. The data hold some 160,000 clones, with roughly four fifths observed a single time. The material sequenced was peripheral blood. The source of these receptors is a man in his 70s with active or convalescent COVID-19.

A word on this clone: The same CDR3 arises from other DNA sequences in this sample as well. The chain couples TRBV28 to TRBJ1-5; 10 positions agree with TRBD1. This CDR3 contains 15 residues. J gave up 2 bases and V 4 bases, and 2 bases lay outside the gene matches. Germline CDR1 and CDR2: MDHEN and SYDVKM. CDR3: CASSSGQGGNQPQHF. In nucleotides, the CDR3 is TGTGCCAGCAGTTCAGGACAGGGGGGCAATCAGCCCCAGCATTTT.

V and J are TRBV5-1 and TRBJ1-1; D is perhaps TRBD1 (5 bases). CDR3 length: 14 residues. Germline lookup yields CDR1 SGHRS and CDR2 YFSETQ. Trimming took 2 bases from V and 4 from J, leaving 12 bases between them. CDR3 coding DNA: TGCGCCAGCAGCTTAGTCAGGGTGGGCACTGAAGCTTTCTTT. Amino acids: CASSLVRVGTEAFF. Supplemented by reference TRBV5-1 and TRBJ1-1, the full variable domain reads KAGVTQTPRYLIKTRGQQVTLSCSPISGHRSVSWYQQTPGQGLQFLFEYFSETQRNKGNFPGRFSGRQFSNSRSEMNVSTLELGDSALYLCASSLVRVGTEAFFGQGTRLTVV.

This chain uses TRBV5-5 with TRBJ2-5; 7 bases are a match to TRBD2. Per the germline V gene, CDR1 is SGHKS and CDR2 is YYEKEE (reference sequence). V shed 2 bases and J 4 bases; nucleotides not matched to a gene: 14. The CDR3 extends over 17 amino acids. CDR3 region: CASSFGLGGGSGETQYF. CDR3 nucleotides: TGTGCCAGCAGCTTTGGTCTTGGGGGGGGGTCTGGAGAGACCCAGTACTTC.

This clone was detected a few times. The chain links TRBV6-6 to TRBJ2-1, with 13 positions matching TRBD2. CDR1 MNHNY and CDR2 SVGAGI come from the germline V gene (reference sequence). With 8 bases clipped from V and 4 bases from J, the junction kept 5 bases outside the gene matches. The CDR3 covers 15 residues. The chain's CDR3 is CASWTSGRVYNEQFF. The DNA for the CDR3 is TGTGCCAGCTGGACTAGCGGGAGAGTTTACAATGAGCAGTTCTTC.

The chain couples TRBV13 to TRBJ1-1; 9 nucleotides match TRBD1. Per germline, CDR1 PRHDT and CDR2 FYEKMQ (reference sequence). V trimming: 4 bases; J trimming: 1 base; junction bases outside the gene matches: 10. The CDR3 spans 17 residues. Here the CDR3 DNA reads TGTGCCAGCAGCTCGGACGACAGGGGGTGGGCGAACACTGAAGCTTTCTTT. This encodes CASSSDDRGWANTEAFF.

The chain uses TRBV3-1 (or the pseudogene TRBV3-2) and TRBJ1-1; the match to TRBD1 covers 8 bases. The J segment lost 0 bases and the V segment lost 3 bases, leaving 3 bases of the junction unmatched. The CDR3 is made up of 15 amino acids. Per germline, CDR1 LGHDT and CDR2 YNNKEL (reference sequence). The CDR3 region is CASSQGQVLNTEAFF. The CDR3, as DNA: TGTGCCAGCAGCCAGGGACAGGTACTGAACACTGAAGCTTTCTTT.

J is TRBJ2-1 and V is TRBV7-6; D is perhaps TRBD2 (6 bases). Trimming left V 4 bases short and J 2 bases short, with 18 bases between. Germline CDR1 SGHVS, CDR2 FNYEAQ. The CDR3 extends over 17 amino acids. The CDR3 protein is CASSSAGQRATYNEQFF. The CDR3 DNA reads as TGTGCCAGCAGCTCTGCTGGGCAGCGGGCCACCTACAATGAGCAGTTCTTC.

The V call is TRBV6-6, the J call TRBJ2-3; D possibly uses TRBD1 or TRBD2 (5 bases each). The length of the CDR3 is 15 residues. The V gene lost 7 bases and the J gene lost 0 bases, with 14 bases spanning the gap. Germline loops: CDR1 MNHNY, CDR2 SVGAGI (reference sequence). CDR3 protein: CASTRGEISTDTQYF. CDR3 sequence (DNA): TGTGCCAGCACTCGAGGGGAGATTAGCACAGATACGCAGTATTTT.

V and J are TRBV6-2 or TRBV6-3 and TRBJ2-2, with a weak D call TRBD2 (6 bases). V lost 3 bases and J 6 bases, leaving 14 bases between the germline ends. The germline V gene has CDR1 MNHEY and CDR2 SVGEGT. The CDR3 is 15 amino acids. The CDR3 nucleotides are TGTGCCAGCAGTTATGAATTAGCGGCCCCCGGGGAGCTGTTTTTT. Protein product: CASSYELAAPGELFF.

V is TRBV4-3 and J is TRBJ2-6; no reliable D call. V shed 1 base and J shed 0 bases, with 13 bases lying between them. Germline CDR1 is LGHNA and CDR2 is YSLEER. The CDR3 runs to 18 residues. The CDR3 protein is CASSQGASTSSGANVLTF. CDR3 coding DNA: TGCGCCAGCAGCCAAGGAGCCTCAACGAGCTCTGGGGCCAACGTCCTGACTTTC.